The 14 T cell receptor beta chains listed next were all sequenced from one sample in a study of blood T cell repertoires in COVID-19. The assay was immunoSEQ multiplex PCR, and TCRdb's table has in-frame clones only and misses some. The data contain approximately 290,000 clones, 90% of them singletons. The sequenced sample consisted of PBMCs or T cells enriched from blood (not recorded which). The receptors were gathered from a woman aged 18-29 years with acute COVID-19.

This chain links TRBV27 with TRBJ1-1; D unclear. The germline gives CDR1 MNHEY, CDR2 SMNVEV (reference sequence). The CDR3 covers 14 residues. V lost 6 bases and J 0 bases, leaving 11 bases between the germline ends. Written as DNA, the CDR3 is TGTGCCAGCAGCCCGCGCCCCATGAACACTGAAGCTTTCTTT. Its translation is CASSPRPMNTEAFF.

This sequence joins TRBV28 and TRBJ1-2, with unresolved D. The CDR3 spans 14 residues. V was shortened by 5 bases and J by 5 bases, with 15 bases between the two germline ends. Germline V gives CDR1 MDHEN, CDR2 SYDVKM. The CDR3 here is CASSPRREGYGYTF. The CDR3 DNA reads TGTGCCAGCAGTCCCCGGCGGGAAGGGTATGGCTACACCTTC.

This clone was counted a few times. This chain joins TRBV28 and TRBJ2-3; 12 nucleotides match TRBD2. The V and J ends lost 7 bases and 2 bases, in that order; junction bases with no gene match: 19. Germline CDR1 reads MDHEN; CDR2 reads SYDVKM. CDR3 length: 20 amino acids. In DNA, the CDR3 is TGTGCCAGCAAACCCACCACAGGGCGCGCTAGCGGGAGGGTCACAGATACGCAGTATTTT. The encoded protein is CASKPTTGRASGRVTDTQYF.

V gene TRBV30 combines with J gene TRBJ2-7; 9 nucleotides line up with TRBD1. This CDR3 contains 12 residues. Per germline, CDR1 GTSNPN and CDR2 SVGIG (reference sequence). The CDR3, as DNA: TGTGCTCACGGGACAGGGCCTTACGAGCAGTACTTC. Its protein product is CAHGTGPYEQYF.

The rearrangement uses TRBV11-3 and TRBJ2-1; 7 positions agree with TRBD2. The CDR3 is made up of 13 amino acids. CDR1 is SGHNT and CDR2 is YENEEA in the germline V gene. Trimming took 0 bases from V and 12 from J; bases not matched to a gene: 5. DNA of the CDR3: TGTGCCAGCAGCTTAGATCACCCGGGAGGGCAGTTCTTC. Its protein is CASSLDHPGGQFF.

The chain links TRBV7-9 to TRBJ2-3, with 14 bases that match TRBD2. V lost 3 bases to trimming and J lost 4 bases; unmatched junction nucleotides: 0. Looked up from germline, CDR1 is SEHNR and CDR2 is FQNEAQ (reference sequence). The CDR3 is made up of 15 amino acids. This CDR3 is CASSLTSGRADTQYF. CDR3 nucleotides: TGTGCCAGCAGCTTGACTAGCGGGAGGGCAGATACGCAGTATTTT. The full variable domain, completed using reference TRBV7-9 and TRBJ2-3, is DTGVSQNPRHKITKRGQNVTFRCDPISEHNRLYWYRQTLGQGPEFLTYFQNEAQLEKSRLLSDRFSAERPKGSFSTLEIQRTEQGDSAMYLCASSLTSGRADTQYFGPGTRLTVL.

The rearrangement links TRBV19 to TRBJ2-1; 9 bases map to TRBD2. The CDR3 is made up of 15 amino acids. Germline-derived CDR1 and CDR2 are LNHDA and SQIVND (reference sequence). After removal of 2 bases from V and 3 bases from J, the junction contained 2 bases not matched to a gene. The CDR3: CASSISSGDYNEQFF. CDR3 in DNA: TGTGCCAGTAGTATATCTAGCGGGGACTACAATGAGCAGTTCTTC.

The V gene is TRBV9, the J gene TRBJ2-1; TRBD2 matches at 12 bases. Germline V gene lookup returns CDR1 SGDLS and CDR2 YYNGEE. This CDR3 has 15 amino acids. With V trimmed by 4 bases and J by 7 bases, 6 bases remained unmatched. The CDR3 region is CASSLLAGGENEQFF. The CDR3 nucleotides read TGTGCCAGCAGCCTACTAGCGGGAGGTGAGAATGAGCAGTTCTTC. Looking up the rest from reference TRBV9 and TRBJ2-1 gives the full variable domain: DSGVTQTPKHLITATGQRVTLRCSPRSGDLSVYWYQQSLDQGLQFLIQYYNGEERAKGNILERFSAQQFPDLHSELNLSSLELGDSALYFCASSLLAGGENEQFFGPGTRLTVL.

The rearrangement links TRBV29-1 to TRBJ1-5, with D tentatively TRBD1 (5 bases). The germline CDR1 and CDR2 sequences are SQVTM and ANQGSEA. The germline V and J ends were trimmed by 5 bases and 4 bases, with 15 bases remaining between them. This CDR3 region has 14 residues. The CDR3 region is CSVSEGSANQPQHF. Here the CDR3 DNA reads TGCAGCGTTTCGGAGGGGAGCGCTAATCAGCCCCAGCATTTT.

The V gene is TRBV9, the J gene TRBJ2-3; 10 bases match TRBD2. This CDR3 has 19 residues. Per the germline V gene, CDR1 is SGDLS and CDR2 is YYNGEE. Trimming cost V 0 bases and J 3 bases; bases outside gene matches: 13. The CDR3 here is CASSVALNQRTSGTDTQYF. The CDR3 DNA follows: TGTGCCAGCAGCGTAGCTCTTAACCAAAGGACTAGCGGAACAGATACGCAGTATTTT.

This chain links TRBV6-5 with TRBJ1-2; 7 positions match TRBD1. The CDR3 has 15 residues. Unmatched junction bases numbered 11, after V lost 6 bases and J lost 4 bases. Germline values: CDR1 MNHEY, CDR2 SVGAGI. DNA of the CDR3: TGTGCCAGCAGGACCTCTACAGGGGCTGGCTATGGCTACACCTTC. The encoded protein is CASRTSTGAGYGYTF.

This clone was detected once. The V call is TRBV10-3, the J call TRBJ1-2; possibly TRBD1 for D (5 bases). CDR3 length: 14 amino acids. V gave up 2 bases and J gave up 4 bases, with 11 bases separating them. Germline CDR1 reads ENHRY; CDR2 reads SYGVKD. CDR3 in amino acids: CAISEQGQGYGYTF. CDR3 bases: TGTGCCATCAGTGAGCAGGGCCAGGGCTATGGCTACACCTTC.

This clone occurred a few times. The chain carries TRBV19 and TRBJ1-5; D not certain. Germline-derived CDR1 and CDR2 are LNHDA and SQIVND (reference sequence). Trimming took 7 bases from V and 2 from J, leaving 6 bases between them. The CDR3 has 12 amino acids. CDR3 nucleotides: TGTGCCAGTAAGGAGCGCAATCAGCCCCAGCATTTT. It specifies CASKERNQPQHF.

Concerning this clone itself: A junction end diverges from the germline sequence, so it may reflect a read error. The V gene is TRBV6-5, the J gene TRBJ1-5, with D maybe TRBD1 (5 bases). Per the germline V gene, CDR1 is MNHEY and CDR2 is SVGAGI. This CDR3 is 12 amino acids long. CDR3 nucleotide sequence: TGTGCCAGCAACGACAGTGGAGACTCCCTCCTTTTT. This encodes CASNDSGDSLLF.